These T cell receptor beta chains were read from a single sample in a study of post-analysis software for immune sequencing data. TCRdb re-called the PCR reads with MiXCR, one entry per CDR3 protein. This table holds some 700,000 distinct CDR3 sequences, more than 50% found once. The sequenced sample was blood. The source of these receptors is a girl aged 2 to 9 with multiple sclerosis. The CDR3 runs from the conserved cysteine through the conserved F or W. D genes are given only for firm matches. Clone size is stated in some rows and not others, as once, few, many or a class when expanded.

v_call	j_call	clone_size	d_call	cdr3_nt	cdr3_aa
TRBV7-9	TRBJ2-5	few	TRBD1	TGTGCCAGCAGCTACTTGACAGGGGGCGCGGAGACCCAGTACTTC	CASSYLTGGAETQYF
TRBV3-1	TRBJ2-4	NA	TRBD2	TGTGCCAGCAGCTCTGGGACTATAAACATTCAGTACTTC	CASSSGTINIQYF
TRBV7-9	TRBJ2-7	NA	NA	TGTGCCAGCAGCTTAAGCGAGCGGTACGAGCAGTACTTC	CASSLSERYEQYF
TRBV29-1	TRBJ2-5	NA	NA	TGCAGCGTTGAAAGGGTGGACCGTCACCCAGAGACCCAGTACTTC	CSVERVDRHPETQYF
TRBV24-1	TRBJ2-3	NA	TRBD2	TGTGCCACCAGTGATGACCAGCGGGAGAGGAAGGCAGATACGCAGTATTTT	CATSDDQRERKADTQYF
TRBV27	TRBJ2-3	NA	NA	TGTGCCAGCAGCTTAAGAGGATGGCAAAGCACAGATACGCAGTATTTT	CASSLRGWQSTDTQYF
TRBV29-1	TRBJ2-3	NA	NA	TGCAGCGCATCGGGGGTTACTAGCACAGATACGCAGTATTTT	CSASGVTSTDTQYF
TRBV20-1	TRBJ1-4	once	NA	TGCAGTGCAAGAGAGGGACGAAATGAAAAACTGTTTTTT	CSAREGRNEKLFF
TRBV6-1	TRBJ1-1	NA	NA	TGTGCCAGCAGTGTGAGTCCCCAGAACACTGAAGCTTTCTTT	CASSVSPQNTEAFF
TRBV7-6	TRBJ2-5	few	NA	TGTGCCAGCAGCTTCCCCGTAGGGGGGGAGCAGTACTTC	CASSFPVGGEQYF
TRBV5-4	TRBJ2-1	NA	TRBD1	TGTGCCAGCAGCCCCCGACAGGGGTCTCACAATGAGCAGTTCTTC	CASSPRQGSHNEQFF
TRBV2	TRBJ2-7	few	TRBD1	TGTGCCAGCAGCCCCCTAGGCACACAGGGGGCGAATGACTACGAGCAGTACTTC	CASSPLGTQGANDYEQYF
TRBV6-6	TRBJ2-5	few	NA	TGTGCCAGCAGTTACCTGCGGGGGCGAATGGAGACCCAGTACTTC	CASSYLRGRMETQYF
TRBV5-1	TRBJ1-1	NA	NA	TGCGCCAGCAGCCCGGGTTGGGGGATTATGGACACTGAAGCTTTCTTT	CASSPGWGIMDTEAFF
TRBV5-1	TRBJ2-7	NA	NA	TGCGCCAGCAGCAACGAAGGCGGGACCTACGAGCAGTACTTC	CASSNEGGTYEQYF
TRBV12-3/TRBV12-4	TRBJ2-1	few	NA	TGTGCCAGCAGCCTAGGGCCACCCCAAGGCAATGAGCAGTTCTTC	CASSLGPPQGNEQFF
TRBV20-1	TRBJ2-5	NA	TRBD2	TGCAGTGCTAGAGATGGCCCGGGAGGCTTGCAAGAGACCCAGTACTTC	CSARDGPGGLQETQYF
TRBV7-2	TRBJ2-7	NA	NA	TGTGCCAGCAGCTTAAAGGGATACGAGCAGTACTTC	CASSLKGYEQYF
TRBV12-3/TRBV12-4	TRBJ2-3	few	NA	TGTGCCAGCAGTTTAGTTGGCGGGGAGTCGTCAGATACGCAGTATTTT	CASSLVGGESSDTQYF
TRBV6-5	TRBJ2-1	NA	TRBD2	TGTGCCACCACCGATAGCGGGTACCGGGGTGAGCAGTTCTTC	CATTDSGYRGEQFF
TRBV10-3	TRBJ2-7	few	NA	TGTGCCACCGGGACGGGGTCCTACGAGCAGTACTTC	CATGTGSYEQYF
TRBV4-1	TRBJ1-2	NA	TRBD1	TGCGCCAGCAGCCCACCCGACAGGGATATTTCCAGCTACACCTTC	CASSPPDRDISSYTF
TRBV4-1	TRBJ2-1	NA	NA	TGCGCCAGCAGCTTCGGACCAACCACATCCTACAATGAGCAGTTCTTC	CASSFGPTTSYNEQFF
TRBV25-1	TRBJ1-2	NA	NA	TGTGCCAGCAGTGGCCGGGCCCCCAACTATGGCTACACCTTC	CASSGRAPNYGYTF
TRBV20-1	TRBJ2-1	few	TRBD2	TGCAGTGCTAGAATGGCTAGCGGGAGGCCTAGCTCCTACAATGAGCAGTTCTTC	CSARMASGRPSSYNEQFF
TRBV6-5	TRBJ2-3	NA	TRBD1	TGTGCCAGCACCCGTGGCAGGGGGAAACACACAGATACGCAGTATTTT	CASTRGRGKHTDTQYF
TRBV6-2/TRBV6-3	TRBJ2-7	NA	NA	TGTGCCAGCCAGAGTCACGGCGAGCAGTACTTC	CASQSHGEQYF
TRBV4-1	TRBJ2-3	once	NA	TGCGCCAGTAGTCACTGGGGGCGGGAGAGGCCAGATACGCAGTATTTT	CASSHWGRERPDTQYF
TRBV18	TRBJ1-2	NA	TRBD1	TGTGCCAGCTCACCAGGCGGACAGGGTTACGGCTACACCTTC	CASSPGGQGYGYTF
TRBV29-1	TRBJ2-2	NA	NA	TGCAGCGCCCCCCGGCCAGACCGAAACACCGGGGAGCTGTTTTTT	CSAPRPDRNTGELFF
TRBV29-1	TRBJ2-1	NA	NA	TGCAGCGTTGAAGTAGATTGGAATGAGCAGTTCTTC	CSVEVDWNEQFF
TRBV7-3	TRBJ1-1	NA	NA	TGTGCCAGCAGCTTAACAATGGGCGCTGAAGCTTTCTTT	CASSLTMGAEAFF
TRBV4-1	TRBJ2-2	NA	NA	TGCGCCAGCAGCCTCTCAGGACAGATCACCGGGGAGCTGTTTTTT	CASSLSGQITGELFF
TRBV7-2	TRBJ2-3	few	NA	TGTGCCAGCAGCTTAGGGCCCTACAGTGGGGATACGCAGTATTTT	CASSLGPYSGDTQYF
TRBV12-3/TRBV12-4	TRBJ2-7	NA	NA	TGTGCCAACAGCTCGACAGGTACCTACGAGCAGTACTTC	CANSSTGTYEQYF
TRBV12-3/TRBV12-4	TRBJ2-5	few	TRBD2	TGTGCCAGCAGTTTAAGACTAGCGGGTACCTCCCTAGGGGAGACCCAGTACTTC	CASSLRLAGTSLGETQYF
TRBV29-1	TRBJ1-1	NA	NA	TGCAGCGGAGCAGGACGGGGCACTGAAGCTTTCTTT	CSGAGRGTEAFF
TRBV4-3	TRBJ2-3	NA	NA	TGCGCCAGCAGCTCGCGGGGGCGTCGCACAGATACGCAGTATTTT	CASSSRGRRTDTQYF
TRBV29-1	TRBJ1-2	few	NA	TGCAGCGCCTTGACACGCGGAAACTATGGCTACACCTTC	CSALTRGNYGYTF
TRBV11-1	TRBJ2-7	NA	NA	TGTGCCAGCAGCTCGGGGTTGGCGGAAGAGCAGTACTTC	CASSSGLAEEQYF
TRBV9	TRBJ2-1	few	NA	TGTGCCAGCAGCGTAGGTACCAGGGGTGGTGAGCAGTTCTTC	CASSVGTRGGEQFF
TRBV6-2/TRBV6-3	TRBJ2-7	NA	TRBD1	TGTGCCAGCAAGATGACAGGGCTATCAACCTACGAGCAGTACTTC	CASKMTGLSTYEQYF
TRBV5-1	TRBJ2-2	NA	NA	TGCGCCAGCAAACAGGGATACACCGGGGAGCTGTTTTTT	CASKQGYTGELFF
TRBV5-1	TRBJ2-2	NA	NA	TGTGCCAGCAGCTCGAACACCGGGGAGCTGTTTTTT	CASSSNTGELFF
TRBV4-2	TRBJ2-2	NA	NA	TGTGCCAGCAGCCAAGATCCGGGACGGAGGGCGTGGACCGGGGAGCTGTTTTTT	CASSQDPGRRAWTGELFF
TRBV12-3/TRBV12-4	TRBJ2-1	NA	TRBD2	TGTGCCAGCAGTGCATCGACTAGCGGGAACGACAATGAGCAGTTCTTC	CASSASTSGNDNEQFF
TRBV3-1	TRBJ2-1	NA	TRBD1	TGTGCCAGCAGCCAAGAGGGGACAGCCCGTCCACGTACGACCAATGAGCAGTTCTTC	CASSQEGTARPRTTNEQFF
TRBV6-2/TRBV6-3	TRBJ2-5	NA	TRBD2	TGTGCCAGCACTTACCGGGGCGGGAGTAGTCGGCAGTACTTC	CASTYRGGSSRQYF
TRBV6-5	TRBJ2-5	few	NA	TGTGCCAGCAGGTCCCGCCAGGGTGACCAAGAGACCCAGTACTTC	CASRSRQGDQETQYF
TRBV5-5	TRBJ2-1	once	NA	TGTGCCAGCAGCTTTTCTTGGGGACCAGAGGGCGTAGAGCAGTTCTTC	CASSFSWGPEGVEQFF
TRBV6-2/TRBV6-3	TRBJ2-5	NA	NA	TGTGCCAGCAAGGATTCTGGGGGGACGTACCAAGAGACCCAGTACTTC	CASKDSGGTYQETQYF
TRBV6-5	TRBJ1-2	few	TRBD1	TGTGCCGGCAGCAGACAGGGGGCGGATGGCTACACCTTC	CAGSRQGADGYTF
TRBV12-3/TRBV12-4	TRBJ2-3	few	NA	TGTGCCAGCAGTTGGGGCCCCCCGTACACAGATACGCAGTATTTT	CASSWGPPYTDTQYF
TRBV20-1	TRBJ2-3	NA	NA	TGCAGTGCTAGAGTTGCCGGGACTTTGAGTAGCACAGATACGCAGTATTTT	CSARVAGTLSSTDTQYF
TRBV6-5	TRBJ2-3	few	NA	TGTGCCAGCAGTTACGCTCCCCGCGGCCCAGATACGCAGTATTTT	CASSYAPRGPDTQYF
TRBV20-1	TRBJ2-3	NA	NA	TGCAGTCCCGGTGGGACAGATACGCAGTATTTT	CSPGGTDTQYF
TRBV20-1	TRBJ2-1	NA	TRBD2	TGCAGTGCTACGGGGGGTCTATTGGGGAGCTCCTACAATGAGCAGTTCTTC	CSATGGLLGSSYNEQFF
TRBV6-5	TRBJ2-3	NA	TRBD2	TGTGCCTCCGGAGCGGGGTTCACAGATACGCAGTATTTT	CASGAGFTDTQYF
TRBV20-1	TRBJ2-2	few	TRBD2	TGCAGTGCTTTAGCGGGGAAGAACACCGGGGAGCTGTTTTTT	CSALAGKNTGELFF